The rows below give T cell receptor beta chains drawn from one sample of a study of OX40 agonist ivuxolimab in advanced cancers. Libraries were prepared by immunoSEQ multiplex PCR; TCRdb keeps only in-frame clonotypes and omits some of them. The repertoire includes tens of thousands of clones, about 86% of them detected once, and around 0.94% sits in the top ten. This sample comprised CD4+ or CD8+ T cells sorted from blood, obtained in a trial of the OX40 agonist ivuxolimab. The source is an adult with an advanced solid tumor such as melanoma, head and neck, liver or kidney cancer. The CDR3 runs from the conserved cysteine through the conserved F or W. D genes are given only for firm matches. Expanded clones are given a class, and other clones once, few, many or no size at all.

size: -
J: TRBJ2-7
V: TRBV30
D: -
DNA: TGTGCCTGGAGTGTACATAGCTCCTACGAGCAGTACTTC
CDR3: CAWSVHSSYEQYF

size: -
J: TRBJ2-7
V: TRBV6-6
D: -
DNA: TGTGCCAGCAGTAACGTGGGGGAGCAGTACTTC
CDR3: CASSNVGEQYF

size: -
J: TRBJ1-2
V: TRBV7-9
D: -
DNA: TGTGCCAGCAGCCAACGACCGGCAAACTATGGCTACACCTTC
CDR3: CASSQRPANYGYTF

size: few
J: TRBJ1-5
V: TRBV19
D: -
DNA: TGTGCCAGTAGTACCAACAGGGACAGCAATCAGCCCCAGCATTTT
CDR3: CASSTNRDSNQPQHF

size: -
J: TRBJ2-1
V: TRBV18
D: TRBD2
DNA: TGTGCCAGCTCACCACCTGGACTAGCGGGGGGCAATGAGCAGTTCTTC
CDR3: CASSPPGLAGGNEQFF

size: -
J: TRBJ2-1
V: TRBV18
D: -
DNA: TGTGCCAGCTCACCACCGTCCGGGAGCAACAATGAGCAGTTCTTC
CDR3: CASSPPSGSNNEQFF

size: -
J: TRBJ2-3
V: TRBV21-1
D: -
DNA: TGTGCCAGCAGCAACTACGGGAGCACAGATACGCAGTATTTT
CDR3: CASSNYGSTDTQYF

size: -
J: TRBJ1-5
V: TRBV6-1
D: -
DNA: TGTGCCAGCAGTGAAGTTTACGGGAACAATCAGCCCCAGCATTTT
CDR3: CASSEVYGNNQPQHF

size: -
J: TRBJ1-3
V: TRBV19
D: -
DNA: TGTGCCAGTAGTCCTGGAGGTATTGGAAACACCATATATTTT
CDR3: CASSPGGIGNTIYF

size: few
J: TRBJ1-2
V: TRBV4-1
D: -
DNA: TGCGCCAGCAGCCAAGCTGGGGGTTATGGCTACACCTTC
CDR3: CASSQAGGYGYTF

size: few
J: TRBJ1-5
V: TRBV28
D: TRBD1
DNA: TGTGCCAGCAGTTTAATTGCCTTATGGACAGGCATAGAGCCCCAGCATTTT
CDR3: CASSLIALWTGIEPQHF

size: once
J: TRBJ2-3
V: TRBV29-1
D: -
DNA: TGCAGCCTATCCGGGACTGGAAGCACAGATACGCAGTATTTT
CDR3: CSLSGTGSTDTQYF

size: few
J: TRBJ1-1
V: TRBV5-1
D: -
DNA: TGCGCCAGCAGCCCCCAGGGGCCCGCTGAAGCTTTCTTT
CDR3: CASSPQGPAEAFF

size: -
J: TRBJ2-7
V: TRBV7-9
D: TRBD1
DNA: TGTGCCAGCAGCTCAGGGGGCGGAACCTACGAGCAGTACTTC
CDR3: CASSSGGGTYEQYF

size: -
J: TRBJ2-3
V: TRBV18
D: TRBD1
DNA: TGTGCCAGCTCAACCGTCGGGACAGGCACAGATACGCAGTATTTT
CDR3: CASSTVGTGTDTQYF

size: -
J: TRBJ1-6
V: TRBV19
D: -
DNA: TGTGCCAGTACCAACGACGGTCCTAATTCACCCCTCCACTTT
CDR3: CASTNDGPNSPLHF

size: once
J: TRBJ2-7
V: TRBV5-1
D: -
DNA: TGCGCCAGCAGCTTGGCTGGTCAGGGTTCCTACGAGCAGTACTTC
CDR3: CASSLAGQGSYEQYF

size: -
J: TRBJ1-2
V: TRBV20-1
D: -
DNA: TGCAGTGCTGGAGTGGGATGGACCTTC
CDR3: CSAGVGWTF

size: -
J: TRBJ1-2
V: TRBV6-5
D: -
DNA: TGTGCCAGCAGGCGGCACTATGGCTACACCTTC
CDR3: CASRRHYGYTF

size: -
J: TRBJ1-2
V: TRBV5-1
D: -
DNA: TGTGCCAGCAGCTTGGGGCGGTTGTATGGCTACACCTTC
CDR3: CASSLGRLYGYTF

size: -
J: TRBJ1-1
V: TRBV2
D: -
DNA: TGTGCCAGCAGCACAGGGTCGGTTGAAGCTTTCTTT
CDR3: CASSTGSVEAFF

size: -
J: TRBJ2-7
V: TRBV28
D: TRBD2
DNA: TGTGCCAGCAGGAAGTCGGGCGGGAGCCTCTACGAGCAGTACTTC
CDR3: CASRKSGGSLYEQYF

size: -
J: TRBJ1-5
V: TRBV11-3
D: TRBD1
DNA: TGTGCCAGCAGCTTTGAAGGACAGGCTAAAAATCAGCCCCAGCATTTT
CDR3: CASSFEGQAKNQPQHF

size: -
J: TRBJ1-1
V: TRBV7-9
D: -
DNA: TGTGCCAGCAGCTTACGGGGGGCCGGGAGCACTGAAGCTTTCTTT
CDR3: CASSLRGAGSTEAFF

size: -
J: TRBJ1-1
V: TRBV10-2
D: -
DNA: TGCGCCAGCAGATTACAGGAGAACACTGAAGCTTTCTTT
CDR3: CASRLQENTEAFF

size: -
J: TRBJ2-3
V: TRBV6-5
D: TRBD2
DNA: TGTGCCACGACTAGCGGGGGGGCCCCAGATACGCAGTATTTT
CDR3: CATTSGGAPDTQYF

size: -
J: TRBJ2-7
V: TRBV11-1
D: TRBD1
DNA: TGTGCCAGCAGCTACCCCCCGGGACAGGGGAAGTCCGAGCAGTACTTC
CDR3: CASSYPPGQGKSEQYF

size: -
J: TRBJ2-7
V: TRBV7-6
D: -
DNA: TGTGCCAGCAGCCTCGGACATACGTACGAGCAGTACTTC
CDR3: CASSLGHTYEQYF

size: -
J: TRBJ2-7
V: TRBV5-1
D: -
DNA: TGCGCCAGCAGTGCCCTGGGCTACGAGCAGTACTTC
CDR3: CASSALGYEQYF

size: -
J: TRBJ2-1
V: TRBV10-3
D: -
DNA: TGTGCCGTTGGTAAGCGGGATGAGCAGTTCTTC
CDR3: CAVGKRDEQFF

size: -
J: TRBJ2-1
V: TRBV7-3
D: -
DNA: TGTGCCAGCAGCTCAGCTCAGGGAAGCTCCTACAATGAGCAGTTCTTC
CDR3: CASSSAQGSSYNEQFF

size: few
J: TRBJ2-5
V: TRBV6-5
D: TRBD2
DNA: TGTGCCAGCAGTTACGGCGGGGGAGAGACCCAGTACTTC
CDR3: CASSYGGGETQYF

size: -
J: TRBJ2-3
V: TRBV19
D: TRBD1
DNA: TGTGCCAGTAGTATTGGGGACAGGGGGCTTCGGGATACGCAGTATTTT
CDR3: CASSIGDRGLRDTQYF

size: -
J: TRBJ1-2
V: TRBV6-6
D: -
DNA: TGTGCCAGCAGCCCAGACCAAGGACAAGGGCGTTATGGCTACACCTTC
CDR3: CASSPDQGQGRYGYTF

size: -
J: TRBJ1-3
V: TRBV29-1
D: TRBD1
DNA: TGCAGCGTTGAAGGGGGACAGGGAAACACCATATATTTT
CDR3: CSVEGGQGNTIYF

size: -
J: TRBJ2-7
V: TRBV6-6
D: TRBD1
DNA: TGTGCCAGCAGTTACCCGGGACAGGCGAAATACGAGCAGTACTTC
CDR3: CASSYPGQAKYEQYF

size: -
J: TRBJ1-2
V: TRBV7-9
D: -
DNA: TGTGCCAGCAGCCAACCCCAGGGTTACCGACGAGGCTACACCTTC
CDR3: CASSQPQGYRRGYTF

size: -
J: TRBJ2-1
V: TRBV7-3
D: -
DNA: TGTGCCAGCAGCTTCGAGGGGGGCCACAATGAGCAGTTCTTC
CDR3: CASSFEGGHNEQFF

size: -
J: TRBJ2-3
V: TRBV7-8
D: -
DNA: TGTGCCAGCAGCTTAGGACAGCCAAAAGGAGATACGCAGTATTTT
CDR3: CASSLGQPKGDTQYF

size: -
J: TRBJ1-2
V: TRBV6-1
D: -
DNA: TGTGCCAGCATGGTAGGGGGTGGCTATGGCTACACCTTC
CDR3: CASMVGGGYGYTF

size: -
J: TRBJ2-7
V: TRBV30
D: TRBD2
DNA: TGTGCCTGGAGTCGGTCCGGGAGGGCCGGCTACGAGCAGTACTTC
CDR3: CAWSRSGRAGYEQYF

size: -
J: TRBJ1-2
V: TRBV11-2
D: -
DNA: TGTGCCAGCTCGGCATCCTATGGCTACACCTTC
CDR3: CASSASYGYTF

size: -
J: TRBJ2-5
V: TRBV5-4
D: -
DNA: TGTGCCAGCAGCTTGGTGGCGCAAGAGACCCAGTACTTC
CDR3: CASSLVAQETQYF

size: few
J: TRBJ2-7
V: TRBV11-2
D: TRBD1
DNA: TGTGCCAGCAGCTTAATCGGTCCCCGGGACAGGGGAACCTACGAGCAGTACTTC
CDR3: CASSLIGPRDRGTYEQYF

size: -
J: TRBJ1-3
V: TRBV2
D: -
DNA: TGTGCCAGCAGTGCGGACAGTCCTGGAAACACCATATATTTT
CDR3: CASSADSPGNTIYF

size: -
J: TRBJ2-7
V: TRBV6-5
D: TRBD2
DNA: TGTGCCAGCAGTTACTCGAGTCTAGCGGGAGTCTACGAGCAGTACTTC
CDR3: CASSYSSLAGVYEQYF

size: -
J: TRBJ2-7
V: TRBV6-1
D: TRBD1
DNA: TGTGCCAGCAGTATAAACAGGGGTAACTACGAGCAGTACTTC
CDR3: CASSINRGNYEQYF

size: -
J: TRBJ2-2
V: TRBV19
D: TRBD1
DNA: TGTGCCAGTAGTCCACCGACAGGGGGCACCACCGGGGAGCTGTTTTTT
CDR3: CASSPPTGGTTGELFF

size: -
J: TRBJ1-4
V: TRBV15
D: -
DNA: TGTGCCACCAGCAGAGATTATAGCAGTGAAAAACTGTTTTTT
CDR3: CATSRDYSSEKLFF

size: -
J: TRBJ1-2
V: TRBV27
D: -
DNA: TGTGCCAGCAGTCCTACACCTACAAGGTCGTATGGCTACACCTTC
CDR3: CASSPTPTRSYGYTF

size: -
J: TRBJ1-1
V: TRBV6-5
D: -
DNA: TGTGCCAGCCGGGTACAAATGAACACTGAAGCTTTCTTT
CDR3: CASRVQMNTEAFF

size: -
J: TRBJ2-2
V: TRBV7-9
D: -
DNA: TGTGCCAGCAGCTTAGTTAAGGTCGGGGCCGGGGAGCTGTTTTTT
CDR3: CASSLVKVGAGELFF

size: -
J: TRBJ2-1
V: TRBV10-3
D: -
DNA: TGTGCCATCAGTGAGTCGATAATATCCGACAATGAGCAGTTCTTC
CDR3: CAISESIISDNEQFF

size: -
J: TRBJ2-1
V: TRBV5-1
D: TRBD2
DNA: TGCGCCAGCAGCTTGGTGGCGGGAGGTGGAAATGAGCAGTTCTTC
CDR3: CASSLVAGGGNEQFF

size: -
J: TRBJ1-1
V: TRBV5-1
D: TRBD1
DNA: TGCGCCAGCAGCTTAGGAGGGGGCGCGGGCACTGAAGCTTTCTTT
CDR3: CASSLGGGAGTEAFF

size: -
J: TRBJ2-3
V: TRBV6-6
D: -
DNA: TGTGCCAGCAGTTATGAGGGGTTACGCACAGATACGCAGTATTTT
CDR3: CASSYEGLRTDTQYF

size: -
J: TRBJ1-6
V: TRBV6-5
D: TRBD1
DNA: TGTGCCAGCAGTTACTCAACCGGGACAGGGGCTTCACCCCTCCACTTT
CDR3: CASSYSTGTGASPLHF

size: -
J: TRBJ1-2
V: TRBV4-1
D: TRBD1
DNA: TGCGCCAGCAGCCCGACAGGGGAGCTTGGCTACACCTTC
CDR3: CASSPTGELGYTF